This T cell receptor (beta chain) derives from a study of spatial heterogeneity in lung cancer. Whole-study context: Where present, follow-up PBMC were sequenced a median of roughly 2 years after resection.

TCRdb ran MiXCR on the 5' RACE reads and lists one entry per CDR3 protein. The sample lists about 36,000 distinct CDR3 sequences; around 6.9% were seen once. Specified time point: blood at routine non-recurrence follow-up after resection. Per the germline V gene, CDR1 is SGHRS and CDR2 is YFSETQ. V lost 3 bases, J lost 5 bases, and 8 bases stayed unmatched. This CDR3 region has 15 residues. Ten or more counts support this clonotype. Source: PBMCs, taken at follow-up. The sequence was obtained from a male donor with early-stage non-small cell lung cancer. This chain connects TRBV5-1 to TRBJ2-4; 7 nucleotides line up with TRBD1. For the CDR3, the DNA is TGCGCCAGCAGCTCAGAGGGACAGAACCAAAACATTCAGTACTTC. This encodes CASSSEGQNQNIQYF.